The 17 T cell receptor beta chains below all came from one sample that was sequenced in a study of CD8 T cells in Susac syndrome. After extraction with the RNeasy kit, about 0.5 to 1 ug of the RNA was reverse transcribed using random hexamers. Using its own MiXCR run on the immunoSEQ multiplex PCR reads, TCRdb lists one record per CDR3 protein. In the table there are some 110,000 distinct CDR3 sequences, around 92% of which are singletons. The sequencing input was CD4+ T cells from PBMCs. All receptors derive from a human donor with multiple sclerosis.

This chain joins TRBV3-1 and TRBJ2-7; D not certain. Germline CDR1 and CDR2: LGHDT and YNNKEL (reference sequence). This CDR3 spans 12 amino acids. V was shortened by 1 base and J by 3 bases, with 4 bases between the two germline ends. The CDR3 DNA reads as TGTGCCAGCAGCCAAGCTAGCTACGAGCAGTACTTC. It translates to CASSQASYEQYF.

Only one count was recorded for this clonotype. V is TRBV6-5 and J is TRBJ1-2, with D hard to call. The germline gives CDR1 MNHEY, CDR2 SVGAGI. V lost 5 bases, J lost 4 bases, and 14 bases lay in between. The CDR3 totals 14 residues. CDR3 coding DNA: TGTGCCAGCAGTCCCTTAGGACCCGTCTATGGCTACACCTTC. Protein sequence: CASSPLGPVYGYTF.

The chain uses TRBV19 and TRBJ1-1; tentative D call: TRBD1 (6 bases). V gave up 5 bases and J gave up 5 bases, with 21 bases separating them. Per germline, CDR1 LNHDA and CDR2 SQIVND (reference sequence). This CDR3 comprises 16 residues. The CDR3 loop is CASSPFGGGSRTEAFF. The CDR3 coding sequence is TGTGCCAGTAGTCCATTTGGGGGGGGCTCGAGGACTGAAGCTTTCTTT.

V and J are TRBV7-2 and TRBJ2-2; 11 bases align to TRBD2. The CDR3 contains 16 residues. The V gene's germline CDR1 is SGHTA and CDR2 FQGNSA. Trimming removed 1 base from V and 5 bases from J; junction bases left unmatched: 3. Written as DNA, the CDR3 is TGTGCCAGCAGCTTAGAACTAGCGGGGGTAACCGGGGAGCTGTTTTTT. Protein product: CASSLELAGVTGELFF.

CDR3 sequence: CASSPRVSSNTDTQYF. Here the CDR3 DNA reads TGTGCCAGCAGCCCCAGGGTTTCCTCAAACACAGATACGCAGTATTTT. The J gene is TRBJ2-3, the V gene TRBV11-2, with a possible D match to TRBD1 (5 bases). This CDR3 has 16 amino acids. V lost 5 bases and J 2 bases, leaving 17 bases between the germline ends. Germline V gene sequence: CDR1 SGHAT, CDR2 FQNNGV.

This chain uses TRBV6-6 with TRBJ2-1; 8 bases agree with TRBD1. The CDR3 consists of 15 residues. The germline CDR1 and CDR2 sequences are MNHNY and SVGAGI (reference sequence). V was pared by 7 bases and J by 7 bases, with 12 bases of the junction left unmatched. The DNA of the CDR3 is TGTGCCAGCAAGCCAGTTGACAGGGGTGAGAATGAGCAGTTCTTC. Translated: CASKPVDRGENEQFF.

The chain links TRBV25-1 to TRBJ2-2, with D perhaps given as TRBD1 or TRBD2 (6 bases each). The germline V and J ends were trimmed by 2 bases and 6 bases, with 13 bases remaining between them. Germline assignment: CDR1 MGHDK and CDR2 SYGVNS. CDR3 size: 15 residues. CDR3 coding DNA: TGTGCCAGCAGTGAAACGGGGGCGAGGTCCGGGGAGCTGTTTTTT. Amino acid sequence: CASSETGARSGELFF.

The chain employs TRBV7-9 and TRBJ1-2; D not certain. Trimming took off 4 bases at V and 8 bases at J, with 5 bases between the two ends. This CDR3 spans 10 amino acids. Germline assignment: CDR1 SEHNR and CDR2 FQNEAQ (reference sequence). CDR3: CASSSVGYTF. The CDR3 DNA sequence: TGTGCCAGCAGCTCGGTAGGCTACACCTTC.

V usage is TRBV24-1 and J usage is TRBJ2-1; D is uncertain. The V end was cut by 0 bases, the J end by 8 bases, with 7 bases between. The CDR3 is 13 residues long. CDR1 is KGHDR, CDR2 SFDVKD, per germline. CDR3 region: CATSDLRADEQFF. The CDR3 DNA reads TGTGCCACCAGTGATTTGCGCGCTGATGAGCAGTTCTTC.

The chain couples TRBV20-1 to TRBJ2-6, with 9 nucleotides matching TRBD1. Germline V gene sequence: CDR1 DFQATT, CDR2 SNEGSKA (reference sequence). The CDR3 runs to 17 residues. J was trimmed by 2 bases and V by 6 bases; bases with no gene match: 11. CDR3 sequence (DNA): TGCAGTGCCCAGGGAGGACAGGGGCCCCCTGGGGCCAACGTCCTGACTTTC. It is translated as CSAQGGQGPPGANVLTF.

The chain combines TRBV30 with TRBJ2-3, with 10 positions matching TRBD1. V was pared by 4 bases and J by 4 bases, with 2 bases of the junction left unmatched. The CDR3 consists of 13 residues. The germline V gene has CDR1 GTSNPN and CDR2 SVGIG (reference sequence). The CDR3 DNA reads TGTGCCTGGACCGGGACAGGGGCAGATACGCAGTATTTT. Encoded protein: CAWTGTGADTQYF.

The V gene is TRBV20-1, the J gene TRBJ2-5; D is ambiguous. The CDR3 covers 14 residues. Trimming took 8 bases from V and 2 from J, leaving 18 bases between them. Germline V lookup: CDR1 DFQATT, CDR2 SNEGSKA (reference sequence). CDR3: CSSSRGFLQETQYF. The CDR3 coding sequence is TGCAGTTCTTCACGCGGCTTTTTACAAGAGACCCAGTACTTC.

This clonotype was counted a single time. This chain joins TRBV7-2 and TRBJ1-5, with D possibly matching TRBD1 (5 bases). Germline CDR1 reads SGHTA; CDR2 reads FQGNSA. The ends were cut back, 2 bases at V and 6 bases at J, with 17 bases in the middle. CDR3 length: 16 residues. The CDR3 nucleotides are TGTGCCAGCAGCTTAACGGGACTTCTGAAAAGTCAGCCCCAGCATTTT. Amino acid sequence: CASSLTGLLKSQPQHF. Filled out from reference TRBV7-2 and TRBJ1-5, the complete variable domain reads GAGVSQSPSNKVTEKGKDVELRCDPISGHTALYWYRQSLGQGLEFLIYFQGNSAPDKSGLPSDRFSAERTGGSVSTLTIQRTQQEDSAVYLCASSLTGLLKSQPQHFGDGTRLSIL.

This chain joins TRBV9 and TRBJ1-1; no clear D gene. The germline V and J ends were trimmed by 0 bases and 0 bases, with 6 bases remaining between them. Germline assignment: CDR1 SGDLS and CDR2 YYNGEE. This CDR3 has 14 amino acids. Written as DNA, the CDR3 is TGTGCCAGCAGCGTAGGTCGGATGAACACTGAAGCTTTCTTT. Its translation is CASSVGRMNTEAFF. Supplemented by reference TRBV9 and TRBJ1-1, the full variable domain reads DSGVTQTPKHLITATGQRVTLRCSPRSGDLSVYWYQQSLDQGLQFLIQYYNGEERAKGNILERFSAQQFPDLHSELNLSSLELGDSALYFCASSVGRMNTEAFFGQGTRLTVV.

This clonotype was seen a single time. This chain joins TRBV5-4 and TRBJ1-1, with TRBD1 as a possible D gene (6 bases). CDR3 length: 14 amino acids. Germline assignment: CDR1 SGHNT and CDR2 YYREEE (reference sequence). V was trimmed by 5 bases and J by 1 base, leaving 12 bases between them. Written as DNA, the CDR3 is TGTGCCAGCAGATCCGGGACACAGAACACTGAAGCTTTCTTT. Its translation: CASRSGTQNTEAFF.

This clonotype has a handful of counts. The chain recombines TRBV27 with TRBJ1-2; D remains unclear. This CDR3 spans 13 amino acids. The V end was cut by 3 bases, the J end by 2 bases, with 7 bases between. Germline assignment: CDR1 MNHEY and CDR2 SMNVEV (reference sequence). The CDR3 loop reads CASSFPGNYGYTF. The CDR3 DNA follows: TGTGCCAGCAGTTTCCCCGGGAACTATGGCTACACCTTC.

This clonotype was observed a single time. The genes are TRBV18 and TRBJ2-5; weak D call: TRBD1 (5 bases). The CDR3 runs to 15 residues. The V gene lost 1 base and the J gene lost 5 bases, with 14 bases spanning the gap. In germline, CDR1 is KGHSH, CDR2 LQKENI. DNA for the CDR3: TGTGCCAGCTCACCACAAGCGCAGGGCGGCGAGACCCAGTACTTC. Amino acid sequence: CASSPQAQGGETQYF.